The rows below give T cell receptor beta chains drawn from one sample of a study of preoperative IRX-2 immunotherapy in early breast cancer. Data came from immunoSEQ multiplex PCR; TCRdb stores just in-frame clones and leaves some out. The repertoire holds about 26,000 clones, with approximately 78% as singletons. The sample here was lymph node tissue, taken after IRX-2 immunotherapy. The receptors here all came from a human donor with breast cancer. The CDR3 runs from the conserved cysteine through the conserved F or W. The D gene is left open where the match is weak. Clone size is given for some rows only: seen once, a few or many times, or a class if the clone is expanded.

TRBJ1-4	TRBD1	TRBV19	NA	CASSILGGAGEKLFF	TGTGCCAGTAGTATTTTAGGGGGCGCCGGGGAAAAACTGTTTTTT
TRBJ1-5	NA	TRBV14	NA	CASSQDERQPQHF	TGTGCCAGCAGCCAAGATGAGAGACAGCCCCAGCATTTT
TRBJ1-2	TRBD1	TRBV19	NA	CASSTSQGAYGYTF	TGTGCCAGTAGTACCTCACAGGGGGCCTATGGCTACACCTTC
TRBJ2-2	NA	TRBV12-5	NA	CATCPGTANTGELFF	TGTGCCACATGTCCCGGGACCGCGAACACCGGGGAGCTGTTTTTT
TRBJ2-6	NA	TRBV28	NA	CASSLGGAAGANVLTF	TGTGCCAGCAGTCTTGGGGGGGCAGCTGGGGCCAACGTCCTGACTTTC
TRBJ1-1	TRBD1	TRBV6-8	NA	CASSDQQGRAFF	TGTGCCAGCAGTGACCAACAGGGGCGAGCTTTCTTT
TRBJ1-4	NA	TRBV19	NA	CASTGRTVEEKLFF	TGTGCCAGTACCGGGCGGACAGTCGAAGAAAAACTGTTTTTT
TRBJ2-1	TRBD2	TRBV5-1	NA	CASSLGGGPSSYNEQFF	TGCGCCAGCAGCTTGGGGGGAGGGCCTAGCTCCTACAATGAGCAGTTCTTC
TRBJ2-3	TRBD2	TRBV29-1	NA	CSASGGAGTDTQYF	TGCAGCGCCAGCGGGGGGGCCGGTACAGATACGCAGTATTTT
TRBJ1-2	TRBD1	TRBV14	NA	CASSAQGGYGYTF	TGTGCCAGCAGCGCCCAGGGGGGCTATGGCTACACCTTC
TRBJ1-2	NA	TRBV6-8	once	CASLRDLDYGYTF	TGTGCCAGCCTACGGGACCTAGATTATGGCTACACCTTC
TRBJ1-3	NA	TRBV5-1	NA	CASSLQGGSSGNTIYF	TGCGCCAGCAGCTTGCAGGGAGGCTCATCTGGAAACACCATATATTTT
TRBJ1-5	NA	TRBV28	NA	CASSLSGAGNQPQHF	TGTGCCAGCAGTCTCAGCGGGGCAGGCAATCAGCCCCAGCATTTT
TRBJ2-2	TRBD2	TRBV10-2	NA	CASKGLAGAQNTGELFF	TGCGCCAGCAAGGGACTAGCGGGGGCACAGAACACCGGGGAGCTGTTTTTT
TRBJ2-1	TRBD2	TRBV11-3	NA	CASSSREGRVEQFF	TGTGCCAGCAGCTCTAGGGAGGGAAGGGTTGAGCAGTTCTTC
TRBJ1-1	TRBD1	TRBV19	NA	CASSVGQYTEAFF	TGTGCCAGTAGCGTGGGACAGTACACTGAAGCTTTCTTT
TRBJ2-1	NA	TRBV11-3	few	CASSQRGHQLYNEQFF	TGTGCCAGCAGTCAAAGGGGTCACCAACTATACAATGAGCAGTTCTTC
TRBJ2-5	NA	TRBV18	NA	CASSPRSLEETQYF	TGTGCCAGCTCACCACGTTCCCTAGAAGAGACCCAGTACTTC
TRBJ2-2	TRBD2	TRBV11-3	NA	CASSRTAGDTGELFF	TGTGCCAGCAGTCGAACCGCGGGAGACACCGGGGAGCTGTTTTTT
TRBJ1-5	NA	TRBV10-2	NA	CASRDREINQPQHF	TGCGCCAGCAGGGACCGTGAAATTAATCAGCCCCAGCATTTT
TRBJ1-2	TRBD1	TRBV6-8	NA	CASSYGGTGVYGYTF	TGTGCCAGCAGTTACGGTGGGACAGGGGTTTACGGCTACACCTTC
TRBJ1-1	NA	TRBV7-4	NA	CASSPSLNTEAFF	TGTGCCAGCAGCCCGTCTTTGAACACTGAAGCTTTCTTT
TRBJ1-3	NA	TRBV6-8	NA	CASRENQGNTGNTIYF	TGTGCCAGCAGGGAGAACCAGGGCAATACAGGAAACACCATATATTTT
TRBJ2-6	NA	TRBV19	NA	CASTPSSGANVLTF	TGTGCCAGTACCCCCAGTTCTGGGGCCAACGTCCTGACTTTC
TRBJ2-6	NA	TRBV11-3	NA	CASSLELSSGANVLTF	TGTGCCAGCAGCTTGGAGTTGTCCTCTGGGGCCAACGTCCTGACTTTC
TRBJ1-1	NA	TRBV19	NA	CACERNTEAFF	TGTGCCTGCGAAAGGAACACTGAAGCTTTCTTT
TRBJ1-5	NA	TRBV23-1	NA	CASSQASDQPQHF	TGCGCCAGCAGCCAAGCGTCGGATCAGCCCCAGCATTTT
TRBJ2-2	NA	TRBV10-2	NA	CASTPSVDGELFF	TGCGCCAGCACCCCGAGCGTCGACGGGGAGCTGTTTTTT
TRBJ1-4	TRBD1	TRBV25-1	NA	CASSWTGDEKLFF	TGTGCCAGCAGTTGGACAGGGGACGAAAAACTGTTTTTT
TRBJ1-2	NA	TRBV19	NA	CASSPGGEVGYGYTF	TGTGCCAGTAGTCCGGGGGGCGAGGTCGGCTATGGCTACACCTTC
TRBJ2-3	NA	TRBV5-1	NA	CASSLAGPTDTQYF	TGCGCCAGCAGCTTGGCAGGACCCACAGATACGCAGTATTTT
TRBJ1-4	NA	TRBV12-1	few	CVSSFGQGPTNEKLFF	TGTGTCAGCAGCTTTGGACAGGGACCAACTAATGAAAAACTGTTTTTT
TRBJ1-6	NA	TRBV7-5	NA	CASSLDGRMPYNSPLHF	TGTGCCAGCAGCTTAGATGGCAGGATGCCGTATAATTCACCCCTCCACTTT
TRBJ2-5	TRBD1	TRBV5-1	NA	CASSLGSGQGETQYF	TGCGCCAGCAGCTTGGGTTCGGGACAGGGAGAGACCCAGTACTTC
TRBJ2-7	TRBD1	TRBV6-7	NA	CASSYSRGQGSYEQYF	TGTGCCAGCAGTTACTCGAGGGGACAGGGATCCTACGAGCAGTACTTC
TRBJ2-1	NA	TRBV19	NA	CASSPHNYNEQFF	TGTGCCAGTAGCCCCCATAACTACAATGAGCAGTTCTTC
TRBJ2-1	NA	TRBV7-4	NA	CASSLASLGRGPYNEQFF	TGTGCCAGCAGCTTAGCCTCCCTAGGGCGGGGTCCCTACAATGAGCAGTTCTTC
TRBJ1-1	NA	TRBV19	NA	CASSGAGLPNTEAFF	TGTGCCAGTAGTGGGGCGGGACTCCCGAACACTGAAGCTTTCTTT
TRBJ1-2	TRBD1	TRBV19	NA	CASKEGASSNYGYTF	TGTGCCAGTAAGGAGGGGGCATCGTCTAACTATGGCTACACCTTC
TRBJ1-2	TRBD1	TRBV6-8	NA	CASNQQGNYGYTF	TGTGCCAGCAATCAACAGGGGAACTATGGCTACACCTTC
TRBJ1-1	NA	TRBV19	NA	CASSQGSEAFF	TGTGCCAGTAGTCAGGGGTCTGAAGCTTTCTTT
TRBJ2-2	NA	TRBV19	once	CASIHAGQTRTGELFF	TGTGCCAGTATTCATGCAGGGCAGACTCGCACCGGGGAGCTGTTTTTT
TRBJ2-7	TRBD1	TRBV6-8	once	CASSGATGGTSYEQYF	TGTGCCAGCAGTGGGGCAACAGGGGGCACTTCCTACGAGCAGTACTTC
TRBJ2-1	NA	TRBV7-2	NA	CASSFFSTHYNEQFF	TGTGCCAGCAGCTTCTTTAGTACCCATTACAATGAGCAGTTCTTC
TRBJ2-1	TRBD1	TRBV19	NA	CASSITGASYNEQFF	TGTGCCAGTTCAATCACAGGGGCCTCCTACAATGAGCAGTTCTTC
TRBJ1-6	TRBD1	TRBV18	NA	CASSATGIPTRSSPLHF	TGTGCCAGCTCAGCGACAGGGATCCCAACGAGGAGTTCACCCCTCCACTTT
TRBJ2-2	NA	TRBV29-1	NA	CSVEDRVPTGELFF	TGCAGCGTTGAAGATCGGGTCCCCACCGGGGAGCTGTTTTTT
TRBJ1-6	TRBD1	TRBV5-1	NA	CASSREGQGINSPLHF	TGCGCCAGCAGCAGAGAGGGACAGGGCATCAATTCACCCCTCCACTTT
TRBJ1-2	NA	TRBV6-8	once	CASRDRLYGYTF	TGTGCCAGCAGGGACCGATTATATGGCTACACCTTC
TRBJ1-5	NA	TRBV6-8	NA	CASSYSPDQPQHF	TGTGCCAGCAGTTACTCCCCCGATCAGCCCCAGCATTTT
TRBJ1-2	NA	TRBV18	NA	CASSPRTVTSDGYTF	TGTGCCAGCTCACCTCGGACGGTAACATCAGATGGCTACACCTTC
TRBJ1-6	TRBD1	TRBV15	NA	CATSGLQGSSYNSPLHF	TGTGCCACCAGCGGGCTACAGGGGAGCTCCTATAATTCACCCCTCCACTTT